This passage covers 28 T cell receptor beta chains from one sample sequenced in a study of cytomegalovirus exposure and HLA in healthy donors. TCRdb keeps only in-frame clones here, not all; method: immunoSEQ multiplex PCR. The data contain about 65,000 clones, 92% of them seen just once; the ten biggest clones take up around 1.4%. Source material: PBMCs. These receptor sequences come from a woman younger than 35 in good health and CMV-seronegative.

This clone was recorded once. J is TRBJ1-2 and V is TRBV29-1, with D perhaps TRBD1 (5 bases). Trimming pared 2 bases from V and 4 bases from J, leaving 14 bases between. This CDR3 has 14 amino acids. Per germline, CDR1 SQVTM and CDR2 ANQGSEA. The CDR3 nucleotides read TGCAGCGTTGAAACAGTGACAGTCGGCTATGGCTACACCTTC. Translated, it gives CSVETVTVGYGYTF. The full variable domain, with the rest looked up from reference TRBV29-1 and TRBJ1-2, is SAVISQKPSRDICQRGTSLTIQCQVDSQVTMMFWYRQQPGQSLTLIATANQGSEATYESGFVIDKFPISRPNLTFSTLTVSNMSPEDSSIYLCSVETVTVGYGYTFGSGTRLTVV.

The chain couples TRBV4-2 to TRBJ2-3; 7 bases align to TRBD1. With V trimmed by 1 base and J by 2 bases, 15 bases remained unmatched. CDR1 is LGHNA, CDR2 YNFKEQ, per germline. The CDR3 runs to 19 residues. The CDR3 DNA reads TGTGCCAGCAGCCAAGGAGGGGGCATACAGGGACCTGTCACAGATACGCAGTATTTT. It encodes CASSQGGGIQGPVTDTQYF.

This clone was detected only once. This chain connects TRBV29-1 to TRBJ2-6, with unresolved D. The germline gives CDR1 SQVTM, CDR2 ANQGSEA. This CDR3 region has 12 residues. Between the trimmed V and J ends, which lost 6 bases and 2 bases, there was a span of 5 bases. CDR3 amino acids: CSVVTGANVLTF. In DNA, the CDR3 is TGCAGCGTCGTAACTGGGGCCAACGTCCTGACTTTC.

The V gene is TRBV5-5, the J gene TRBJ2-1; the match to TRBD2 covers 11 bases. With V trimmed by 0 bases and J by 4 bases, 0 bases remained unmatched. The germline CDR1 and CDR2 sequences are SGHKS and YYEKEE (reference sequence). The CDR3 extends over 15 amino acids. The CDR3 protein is CASSLGLAGYNEQFF. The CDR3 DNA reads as TGTGCCAGCAGCTTGGGACTAGCGGGGTACAATGAGCAGTTCTTC.

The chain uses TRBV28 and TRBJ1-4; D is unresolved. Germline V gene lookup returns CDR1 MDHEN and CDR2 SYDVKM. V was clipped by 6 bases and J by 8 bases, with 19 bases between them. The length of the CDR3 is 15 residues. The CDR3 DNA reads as TGTGCCAGCAGCCTAAGGGAGGACCTAGGCGAAAAACTGTTTTTT. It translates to CASSLREDLGEKLFF.

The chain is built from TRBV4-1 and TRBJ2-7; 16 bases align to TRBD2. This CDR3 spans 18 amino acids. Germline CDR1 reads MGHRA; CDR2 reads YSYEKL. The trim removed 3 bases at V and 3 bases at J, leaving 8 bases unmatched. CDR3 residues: CASSHRGLAGGPGYEQYF. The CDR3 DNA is TGCGCCAGCAGCCACCGGGGACTAGCGGGGGGGCCGGGCTACGAGCAGTACTTC.

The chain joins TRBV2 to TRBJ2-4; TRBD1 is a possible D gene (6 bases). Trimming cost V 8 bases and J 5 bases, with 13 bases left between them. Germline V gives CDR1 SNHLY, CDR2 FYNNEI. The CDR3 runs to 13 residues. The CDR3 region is CASSRTVQNIQYF. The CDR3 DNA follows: TGTGCCAGCTCCCGGACAGTACAAAACATTCAGTACTTC.

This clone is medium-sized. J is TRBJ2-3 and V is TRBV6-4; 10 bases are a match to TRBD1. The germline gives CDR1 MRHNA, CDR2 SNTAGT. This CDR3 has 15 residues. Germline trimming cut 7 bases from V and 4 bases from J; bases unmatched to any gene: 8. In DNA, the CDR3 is TGTGCCAGCAAACCCGGGACAGGGGATGCAGATACGCAGTATTTT. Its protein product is CASKPGTGDADTQYF.

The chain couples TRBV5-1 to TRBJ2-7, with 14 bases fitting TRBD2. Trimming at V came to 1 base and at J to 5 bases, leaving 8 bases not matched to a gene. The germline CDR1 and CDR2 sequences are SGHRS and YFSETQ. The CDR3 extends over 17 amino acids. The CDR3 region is CASSLRGMGLAGDEQYF. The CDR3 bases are TGCGCCAGCAGCTTGAGGGGGATGGGACTAGCGGGGGACGAGCAGTACTTC.

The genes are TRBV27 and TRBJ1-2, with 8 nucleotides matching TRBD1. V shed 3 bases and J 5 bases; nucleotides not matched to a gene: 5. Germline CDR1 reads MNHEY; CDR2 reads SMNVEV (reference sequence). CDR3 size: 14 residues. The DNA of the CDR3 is TGTGCCAGCAGTTTCAGGGGGCAAACTTATGGCTACACCTTC. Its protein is CASSFRGQTYGYTF.

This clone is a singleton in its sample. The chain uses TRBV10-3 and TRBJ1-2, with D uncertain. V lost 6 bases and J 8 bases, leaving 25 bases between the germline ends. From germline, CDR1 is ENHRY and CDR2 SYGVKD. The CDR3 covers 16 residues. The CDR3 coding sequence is TGTGCCATCAGCCACGAGTCAGCGTTTCAGTACCTGGGCTACACCTTC. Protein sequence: CAISHESAFQYLGYTF.

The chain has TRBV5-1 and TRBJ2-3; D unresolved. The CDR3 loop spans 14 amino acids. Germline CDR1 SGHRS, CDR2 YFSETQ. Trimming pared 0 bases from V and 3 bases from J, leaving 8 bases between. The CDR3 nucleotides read TGCGCCAGCAGCTTGGCCGTAGTAACAGATACGCAGTATTTT. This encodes CASSLAVVTDTQYF.

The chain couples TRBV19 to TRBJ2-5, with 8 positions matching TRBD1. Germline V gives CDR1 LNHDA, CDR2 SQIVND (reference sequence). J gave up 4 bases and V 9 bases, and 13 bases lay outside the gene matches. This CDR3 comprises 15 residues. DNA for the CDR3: TGTGCCAGGCTTAGTGGACAGGGATTGAGAGAGACCCAGTACTTC. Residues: CARLSGQGLRETQYF.

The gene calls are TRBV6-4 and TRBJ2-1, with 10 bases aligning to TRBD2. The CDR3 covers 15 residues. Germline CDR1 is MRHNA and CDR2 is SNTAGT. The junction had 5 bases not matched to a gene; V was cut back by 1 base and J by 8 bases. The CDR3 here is CASSDWSSGSHEQFF. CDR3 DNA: TGTGCCAGCAGTGACTGGTCTAGCGGGAGCCATGAGCAGTTCTTC.

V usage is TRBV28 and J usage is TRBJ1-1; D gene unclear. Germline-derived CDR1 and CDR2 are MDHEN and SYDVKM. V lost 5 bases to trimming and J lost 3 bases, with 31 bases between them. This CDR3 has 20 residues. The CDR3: CASSPTPLLLAGFRHTEAFF. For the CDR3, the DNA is TGTGCCAGCAGTCCTACCCCCTTGCTGTTGGCGGGTTTTCGACACACTGAAGCTTTCTTT.

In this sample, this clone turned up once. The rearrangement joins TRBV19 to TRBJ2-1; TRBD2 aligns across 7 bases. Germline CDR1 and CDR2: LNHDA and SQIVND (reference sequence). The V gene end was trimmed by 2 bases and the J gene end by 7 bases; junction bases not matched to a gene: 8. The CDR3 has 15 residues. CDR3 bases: TGTGCCAGTAGTATAAGAGCGGGAATTGGAAATGAGCAGTTCTTC. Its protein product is CASSIRAGIGNEQFF.

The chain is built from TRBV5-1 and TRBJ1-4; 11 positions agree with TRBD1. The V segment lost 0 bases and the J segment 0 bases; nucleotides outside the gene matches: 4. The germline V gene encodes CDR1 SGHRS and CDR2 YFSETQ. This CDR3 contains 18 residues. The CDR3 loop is CASSLVLGQGATNEKLFF. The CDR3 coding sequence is TGCGCCAGCAGCTTGGTCCTGGGACAGGGGGCAACTAATGAAAAACTGTTTTTT.

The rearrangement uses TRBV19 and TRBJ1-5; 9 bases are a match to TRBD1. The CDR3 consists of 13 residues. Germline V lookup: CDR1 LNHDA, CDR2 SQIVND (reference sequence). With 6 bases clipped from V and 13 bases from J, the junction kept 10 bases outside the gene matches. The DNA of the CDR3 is TGTGCCAGTAGCTATGGACAGGGGAGGCTTCAGCATTTT. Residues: CASSYGQGRLQHF.

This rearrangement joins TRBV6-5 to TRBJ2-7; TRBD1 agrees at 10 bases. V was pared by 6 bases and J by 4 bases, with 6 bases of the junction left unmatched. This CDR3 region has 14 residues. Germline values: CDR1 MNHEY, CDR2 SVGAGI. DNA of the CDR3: TGTGCCAGCAGGACCGGGACAGGGGTTTACGAGCAGTACTTC. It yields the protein CASRTGTGVYEQYF.

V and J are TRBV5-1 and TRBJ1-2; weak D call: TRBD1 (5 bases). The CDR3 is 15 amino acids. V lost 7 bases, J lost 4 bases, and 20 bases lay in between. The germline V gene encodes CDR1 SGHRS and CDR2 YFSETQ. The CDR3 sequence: CASGKPETAPYGYTF. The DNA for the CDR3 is TGCGCCAGCGGCAAACCCGAGACAGCGCCCTATGGCTACACCTTC. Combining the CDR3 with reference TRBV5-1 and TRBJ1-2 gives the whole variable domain KAGVTQTPRYLIKTRGQQVTLSCSPISGHRSVSWYQQTPGQGLQFLFEYFSETQRNKGNFPGRFSGRQFSNSRSEMNVSTLELGDSALYLCASGKPETAPYGYTFGSGTRLTVV.

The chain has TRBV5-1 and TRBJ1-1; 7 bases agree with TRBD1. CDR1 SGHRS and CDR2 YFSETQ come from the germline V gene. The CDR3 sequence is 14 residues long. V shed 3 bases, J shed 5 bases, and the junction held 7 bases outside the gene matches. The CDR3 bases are TGCGCCAGCAGCTCCCAGACAGGGTATACTGAAGCTTTCTTT. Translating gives CASSSQTGYTEAFF.

CDR3 sequence (DNA): TGCAGCGTTGAGGGGCAGGGAACCCCAAATGAGCAGTTCTTC. As protein: CSVEGQGTPNEQFF. The chain links TRBV29-1 to TRBJ2-1, with D possibly being TRBD1 (5 bases). CDR3 length: 14 residues. CDR1 SQVTM and CDR2 ANQGSEA come from the germline V gene. Deletions cut 3 bases from V and 7 bases from J, with 16 bases between.

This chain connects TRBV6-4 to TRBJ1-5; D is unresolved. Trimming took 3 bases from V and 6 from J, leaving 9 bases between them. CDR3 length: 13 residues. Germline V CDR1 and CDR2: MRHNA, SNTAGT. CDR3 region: CASSDMPGQPQHF. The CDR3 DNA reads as TGTGCCAGCAGTGATATGCCAGGTCAGCCCCAGCATTTT.

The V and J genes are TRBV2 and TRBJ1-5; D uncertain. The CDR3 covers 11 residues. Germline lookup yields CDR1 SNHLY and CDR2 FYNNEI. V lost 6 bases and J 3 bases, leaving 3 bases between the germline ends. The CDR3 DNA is TGTGCCAGCAGACTCAATCAGCCCCAGCATTTT. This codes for CASRLNQPQHF.

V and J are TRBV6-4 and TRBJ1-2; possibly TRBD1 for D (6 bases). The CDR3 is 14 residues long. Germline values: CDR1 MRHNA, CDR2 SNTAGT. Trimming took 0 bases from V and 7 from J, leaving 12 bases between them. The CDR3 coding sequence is TGTGCCAGCAGTGACTCCAACAGGGTAGCTGGCTACACCTTC. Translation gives CASSDSNRVAGYTF.

The DNA for the CDR3 is TGCGCCAGCAGCCAAACGGAGAATCAGCCCCAGCATTTT. Its translation: CASSQTENQPQHF. The chain recombines TRBV4-1 with TRBJ1-5; D is ambiguous. Germline assignment: CDR1 MGHRA and CDR2 YSYEKL. The V and J ends lost 2 bases and 4 bases respectively, with 6 bases between them. The CDR3 covers 13 residues.

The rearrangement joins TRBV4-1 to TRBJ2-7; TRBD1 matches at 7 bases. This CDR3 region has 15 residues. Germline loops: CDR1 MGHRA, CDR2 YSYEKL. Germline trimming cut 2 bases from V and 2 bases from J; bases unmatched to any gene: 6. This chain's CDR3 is CASSQTRDSAYEQYF. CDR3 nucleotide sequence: TGCGCCAGCAGCCAAACCCGGGACAGCGCCTACGAGCAGTACTTC.

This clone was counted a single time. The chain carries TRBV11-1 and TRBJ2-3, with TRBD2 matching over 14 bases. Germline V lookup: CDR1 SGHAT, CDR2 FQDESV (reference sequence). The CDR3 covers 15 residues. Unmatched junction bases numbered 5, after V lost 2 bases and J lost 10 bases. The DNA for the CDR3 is TGTGCCAGCAGCTTACGGGGACTAGCGGGAGAGTCGCAGTATTTT. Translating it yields CASSLRGLAGESQYF.